This T cell receptor beta chain is from a study of shared clonotypes between healthy human individuals. The protocol was immunoSEQ multiplex PCR, while the TCRdb copy is restricted to in-frame clones and leaves out a portion. The sample holds approximately 2,000,000 clones, around 93% seen once. Germline values: CDR1 SGDLS, CDR2 YYNGEE. The CDR3 consists of 17 residues. Unmatched junction bases numbered 7, after V lost 4 bases and J lost 4 bases. The naive CD8 fraction comprised CD45RO-negative cells positively selected for CCR7 and excluded terminally differentiated effector memory CD45RA+ cells. The chain is built from TRBV9 and TRBJ2-3; 15 bases are a match to TRBD2. This TCR derives from a man aged 18 to 30 in good health. Some clones in this sample may be carry-over from other donors' samples. The sequencing sample was made of naive CD8+ T cells from PBMCs. CDR3 DNA sequence: TGTGCCAGCAGCCTTAGGACTAGCGGGAGGGCCCCAGATACGCAGTATTTT. This codes for CASSLRTSGRAPDTQYF.